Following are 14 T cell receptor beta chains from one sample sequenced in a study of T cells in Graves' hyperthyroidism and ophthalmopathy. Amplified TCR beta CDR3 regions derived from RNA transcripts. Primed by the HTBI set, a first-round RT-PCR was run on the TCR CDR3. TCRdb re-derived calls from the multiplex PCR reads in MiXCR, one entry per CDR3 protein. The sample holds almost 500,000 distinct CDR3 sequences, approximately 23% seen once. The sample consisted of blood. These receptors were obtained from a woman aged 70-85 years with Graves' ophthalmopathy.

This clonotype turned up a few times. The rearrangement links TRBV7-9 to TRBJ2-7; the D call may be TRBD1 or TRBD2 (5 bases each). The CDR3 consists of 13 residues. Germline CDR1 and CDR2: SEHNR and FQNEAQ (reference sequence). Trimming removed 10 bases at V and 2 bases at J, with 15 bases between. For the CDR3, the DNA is TGTGCCACCTCGACGGGGCAGGCCTACGAGCAGTACTTC. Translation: CATSTGQAYEQYF.

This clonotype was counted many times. The CDR3 DNA is TGTGCCAGCAGTTTCGAGACCTCGAATCAGCCCCAGCATTTT. Its protein product is CASSFETSNQPQHF. The chain has TRBV12-3 or TRBV12-4 and TRBJ1-5; D is unresolved. The V and J ends lost 3 bases and 4 bases respectively, with 10 bases between them. The length of the CDR3 is 14 residues.

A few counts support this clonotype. The CDR3 protein is CASSSGQGFVYEQYF. CDR3 bases: TGCGCCAGCAGCTCTGGACAGGGGTTTGTTTACGAGCAGTACTTC. J is TRBJ2-7 and V is TRBV5-1; 9 bases line up with TRBD1. V trimming: 3 bases; J trimming: 4 bases; junction bases outside the gene matches: 8. CDR1 SGHRS and CDR2 YFSETQ come from the germline V gene. This CDR3 spans 15 amino acids.

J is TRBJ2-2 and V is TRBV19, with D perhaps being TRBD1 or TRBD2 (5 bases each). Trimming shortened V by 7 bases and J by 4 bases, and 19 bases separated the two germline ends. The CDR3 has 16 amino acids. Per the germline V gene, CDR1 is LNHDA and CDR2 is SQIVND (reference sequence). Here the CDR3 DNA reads TGTGCCAGTACCATGCCTACTCCGAGGGGCACCGGGGAGCTGTTTTTT. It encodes CASTMPTPRGTGELFF.

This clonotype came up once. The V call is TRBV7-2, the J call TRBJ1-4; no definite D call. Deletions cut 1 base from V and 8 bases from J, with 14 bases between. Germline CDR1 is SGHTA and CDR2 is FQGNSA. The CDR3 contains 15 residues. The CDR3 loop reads CASSLEGGIGEKLFF. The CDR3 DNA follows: TGTGCCAGCAGCTTAGAAGGAGGGATAGGAGAAAAACTGTTTTTT.

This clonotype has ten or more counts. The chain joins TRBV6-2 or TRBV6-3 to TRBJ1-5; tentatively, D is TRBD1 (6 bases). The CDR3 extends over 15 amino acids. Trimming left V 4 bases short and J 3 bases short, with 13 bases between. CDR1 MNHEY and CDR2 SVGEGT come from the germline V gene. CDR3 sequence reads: CASSSGQLLNQPQHF. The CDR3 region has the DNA TGTGCCAGCAGTTCCGGACAGCTGCTCAATCAGCCCCAGCATTTT.

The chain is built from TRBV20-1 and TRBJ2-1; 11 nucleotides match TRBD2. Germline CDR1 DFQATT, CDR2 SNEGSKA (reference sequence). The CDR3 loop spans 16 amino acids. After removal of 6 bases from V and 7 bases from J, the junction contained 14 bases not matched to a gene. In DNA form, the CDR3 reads TGCAGTGCGCGCGGCGGTAGCGGGAGGGCTGCGAATGAGCAGTTCTTC. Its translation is CSARGGSGRAANEQFF.

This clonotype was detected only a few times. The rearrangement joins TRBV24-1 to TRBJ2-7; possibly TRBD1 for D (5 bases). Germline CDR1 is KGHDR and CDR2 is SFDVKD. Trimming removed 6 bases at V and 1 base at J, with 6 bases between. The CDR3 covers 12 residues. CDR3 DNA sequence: TGTGCCACCAGTAAGGGGTCCTACGAGCAGTACTTC. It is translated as CATSKGSYEQYF.

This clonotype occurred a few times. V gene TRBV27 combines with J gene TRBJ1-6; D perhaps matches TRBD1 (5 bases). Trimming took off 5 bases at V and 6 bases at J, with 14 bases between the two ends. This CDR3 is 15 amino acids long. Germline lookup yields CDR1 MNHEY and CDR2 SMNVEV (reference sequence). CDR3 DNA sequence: TGTGCCAGCAGTCCCCAGTTGGGGCCTAATTCACCCCTCCACTTT. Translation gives CASSPQLGPNSPLHF.

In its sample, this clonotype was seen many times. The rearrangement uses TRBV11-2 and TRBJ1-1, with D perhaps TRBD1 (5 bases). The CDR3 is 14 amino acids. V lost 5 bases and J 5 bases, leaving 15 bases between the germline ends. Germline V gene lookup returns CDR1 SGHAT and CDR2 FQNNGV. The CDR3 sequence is CASSPLLGGTEAFF. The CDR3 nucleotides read TGTGCCAGCAGCCCGCTTCTGGGGGGGACTGAAGCTTTCTTT.

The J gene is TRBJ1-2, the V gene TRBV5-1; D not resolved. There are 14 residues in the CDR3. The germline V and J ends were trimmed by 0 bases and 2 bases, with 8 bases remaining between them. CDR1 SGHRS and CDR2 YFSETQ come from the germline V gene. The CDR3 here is CASSLDDSNYGYTF. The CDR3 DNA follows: TGCGCCAGCAGCTTGGACGACTCCAACTATGGCTACACCTTC.

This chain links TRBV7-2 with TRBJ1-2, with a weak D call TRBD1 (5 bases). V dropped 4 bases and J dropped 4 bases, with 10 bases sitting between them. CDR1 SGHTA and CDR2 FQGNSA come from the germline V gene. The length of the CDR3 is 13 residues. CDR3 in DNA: TGTGCCAGCAGCTACGACAGTAGCTATGGCTACACCTTC. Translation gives CASSYDSSYGYTF. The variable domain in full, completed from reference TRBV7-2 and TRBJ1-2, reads GAGVSQSPSNKVTEKGKDVELRCDPISGHTALYWYRQSLGQGLEFLIYFQGNSAPDKSGLPSDRFSAERTGGSVSTLTIQRTQQEDSAVYLCASSYDSSYGYTFGSGTRLTVV.

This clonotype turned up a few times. The CDR3 bases are TGTGCCAGCAGTTACTCGTGGTCAGGGTTCAGGACTGAAGCTTTCTTT. Translating it yields CASSYSWSGFRTEAFF. This sequence joins TRBV6-6 and TRBJ1-1; maybe TRBD1 (5 bases). Deletions cut 0 bases from V and 5 bases from J, with 16 bases between. The CDR3 runs to 16 residues. Germline V lookup: CDR1 MNHNY, CDR2 SVGAGI (reference sequence).

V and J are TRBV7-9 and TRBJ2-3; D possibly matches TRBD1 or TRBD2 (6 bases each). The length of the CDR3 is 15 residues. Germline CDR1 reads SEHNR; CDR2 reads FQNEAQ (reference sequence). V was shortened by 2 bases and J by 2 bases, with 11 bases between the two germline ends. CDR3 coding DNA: TGTGCCAGCAGCTTAATCCGGGGGCCCACAGATACGCAGTATTTT. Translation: CASSLIRGPTDTQYF.